The present T cell receptor (beta chain) was sequenced within a study of Ad26.COV2.S vaccination and SARS-CoV-2 variants. Findings and limits, study-wide: Vaccine and placebo recipients had similar non-spike TCR breadth.

Assay: immunoSEQ multiplex PCR; the TCRdb copy retains only in-frame clones and omits some. The sample carries some 350,000 clones, about 91% recorded once. This clone was detected a few times. What it binds is unknown. Germline V CDR1 and CDR2: SNHLY, FYNNEI. V lost 5 bases and J lost 8; bases outside the gene matches: 6. This CDR3 has 13 amino acids. V usage is TRBV2 and J usage is TRBJ1-2; 9 nucleotides align to TRBD1. The specimen was peripheral blood, collected after recovery from COVID-19. The receptor was isolated from a human donor who had recovered from COVID-19. CDR3 in DNA: TGTGCCAGCAGTTACAGGGGGCTTTTAGGCTACACCTTC. Translation gives CASSYRGLLGYTF.